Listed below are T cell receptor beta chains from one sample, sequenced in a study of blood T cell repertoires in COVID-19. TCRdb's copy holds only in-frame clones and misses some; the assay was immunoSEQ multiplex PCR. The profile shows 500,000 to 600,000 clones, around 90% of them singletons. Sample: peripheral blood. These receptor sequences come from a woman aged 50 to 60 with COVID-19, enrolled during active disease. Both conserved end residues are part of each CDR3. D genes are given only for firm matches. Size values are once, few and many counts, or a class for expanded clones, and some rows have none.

CDR3: CASSFSDEQYF; DNA: TGTGCCAGCAGCTTCTCGGACGAGCAGTACTTC; D: .; J: TRBJ2-7; size: .; V: TRBV11-2
CDR3: CASRTGIMNTEAFF; DNA: TGTGCCAGTAGAACAGGGATTATGAACACTGAAGCTTTCTTT; D: .; J: TRBJ1-1; size: .; V: TRBV19
CDR3: CASSITNDGASGNTIYF; DNA: TGTGCCAGTAGTATAACCAACGATGGTGCGTCTGGAAACACCATATATTTT; D: .; J: TRBJ1-3; size: .; V: TRBV19
CDR3: CASTPTGAYTDTQYF; DNA: TGTGCCAGCACCCCGACAGGGGCGTACACAGATACGCAGTATTTT; D: TRBD1; J: TRBJ2-3; size: .; V: TRBV7-9
CDR3: CASSARSRDRGPSGTDTQYF; DNA: TGTGCCAGCAGTGCCCGATCCAGGGACAGGGGTCCGTCGGGCACAGATACGCAGTATTTT; D: TRBD1; J: TRBJ2-3; size: .; V: TRBV2
CDR3: CASSLEGPQGTEAFF; DNA: TGCGCCAGCAGCTTGGAGGGCCCCCAGGGGACTGAAGCTTTCTTT; D: .; J: TRBJ1-1; size: .; V: TRBV5-1
CDR3: CAISDGGRTGNTIYF; DNA: TGTGCCATCAGTGACGGGGGAAGGACTGGAAACACCATATATTTT; D: .; J: TRBJ1-3; size: few; V: TRBV10-3
CDR3: CASSKDRLPYGYTF; DNA: TGTGCCAGCAGCAAGGACAGACTTCCCTATGGCTACACCTTC; D: .; J: TRBJ1-2; size: .; V: TRBV5-4
CDR3: CASSLTGEGYTF; DNA: TGTGCCAGCAGTTTAACAGGGGAAGGCTACACCTTC; D: TRBD1; J: TRBJ1-2; size: .; V: TRBV28
CDR3: CASSLREVGLPEQFF; DNA: TGTGCCAGCAGCTTAAGAGAGGTTGGACTTCCTGAGCAGTTCTTC; D: .; J: TRBJ2-1; size: .; V: TRBV13
CDR3: CSVVQGSRTGELFF; DNA: TGCAGCGTTGTCCAGGGGTCGAGGACCGGGGAGCTGTTTTTT; D: .; J: TRBJ2-2; size: .; V: TRBV29-1